This entry lists 5 T cell receptor beta chains sequenced from one sample in a study of blood T cells in healthy people across ages. Together with a sample-barcoded 5' primer, a J-beta primer mix was included in a second PCR lasting roughly 6 to 12 cycles. TCRdb re-derived calls from the 5' RACE reads in MiXCR, one entry per CDR3 protein. The sample contains around 1.1 million distinct CDR3 sequences, approximately 38% of which appear only once. Material: blood. The source of these receptors is a young man in good health.

The chain has TRBV6-2 or TRBV6-3 and TRBJ1-2; 10 bases match TRBD1. Trimming cost V 5 bases and J 6 bases; bases outside gene matches: 12. The CDR3 consists of 16 residues. The germline gives CDR1 MNHEY, CDR2 SVGEGT. The CDR3 is CASSGLRQGASHGYTF. CDR3 in DNA: TGTGCCAGCAGTGGACTTCGACAGGGGGCCAGTCATGGCTACACCTTC.

This clonotype was counted many times. J is TRBJ2-7 and V is TRBV11-2; no firm D call. CDR3 length: 14 amino acids. Trimming took 1 base from V and 4 from J, leaving 11 bases between them. Germline CDR1 is SGHAT and CDR2 is FQNNGV. The CDR3 sequence is CASSLGAQAYEQYF. CDR3 DNA sequence: TGTGCCAGCAGCTTAGGCGCCCAGGCGTACGAGCAGTACTTC. Full variable domain (remainder filled in from reference TRBV11-2 and TRBJ2-7): EAGVAQSPRYKIIEKRQSVAFWCNPISGHATLYWYQQILGQGPKLLIQFQNNGVVDDSQLPKDRFSAERLKGVDSTLKIQPAKLEDSAVYLCASSLGAQAYEQYFGPGTRLTVT.

The table lists this clonotype with a count of one. V gene TRBV20-1 combines with J gene TRBJ1-4, with TRBD1 as a possible D gene (5 bases). The CDR3 runs 13 residues. Trimming took 3 bases from V and 9 from J, leaving 14 bases between them. Looked up from germline, CDR1 is DFQATT and CDR2 is SNEGSKA (reference sequence). The CDR3, as DNA: TGCAGTGCTAGGGACGGGCCAGGGAAAAAACTGTTTTTT. The encoded protein is CSARDGPGKKLFF.

The chain links TRBV5-1 to TRBJ2-1; 8 nucleotides match TRBD1. J was trimmed by 9 bases and V by 2 bases; bases with no gene match: 4. Looked up from germline, CDR1 is SGHRS and CDR2 is YFSETQ. CDR3 length: 13 amino acids. The CDR3 loop is CASSFAGGGEQFF. The CDR3 DNA follows: TGCGCCAGCAGCTTTGCAGGGGGCGGTGAGCAGTTCTTC.

V is TRBV20-1 and J is TRBJ2-7; 8 nucleotides agree with TRBD1. CDR1 and CDR2 (germline): DFQATT, SNEGSKA (reference sequence). The CDR3 consists of 12 residues. Trimming at V came to 4 bases and at J to 6 bases, leaving 5 bases not matched to a gene. For the CDR3, the DNA is TGCAGTGCTAACAGGGGGTCGCTCGAGCAGTACTTC. It codes for CSANRGSLEQYF.